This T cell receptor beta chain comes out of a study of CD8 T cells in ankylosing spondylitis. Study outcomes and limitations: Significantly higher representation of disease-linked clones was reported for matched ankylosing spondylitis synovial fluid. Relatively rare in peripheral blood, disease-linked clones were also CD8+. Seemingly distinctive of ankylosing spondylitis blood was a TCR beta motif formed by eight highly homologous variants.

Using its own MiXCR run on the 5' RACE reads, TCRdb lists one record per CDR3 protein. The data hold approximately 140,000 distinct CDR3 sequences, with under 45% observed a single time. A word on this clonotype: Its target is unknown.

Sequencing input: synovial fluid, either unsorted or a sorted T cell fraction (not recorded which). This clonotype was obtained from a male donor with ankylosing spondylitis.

As DNA, the CDR3 is TGTGCCAGCAGTTGGACTTCTGAAGCTTTCTTT. It codes for CASSWTSEAFF. The chain joins TRBV12-3 or TRBV12-4 to TRBJ1-1; D gene ambiguous. V lost 4 bases and J 6 bases, leaving 6 bases between the germline ends. This CDR3 has 11 amino acids.